Shown below are 24 T cell receptor beta chains from a single sample sequenced in a study of T-cell reconstitution after alpha-beta-depleted transplantation in children. For TCRbeta, the library was prepared with unique molecular identifiers. In TCRdb, the PCR reads were re-called with MiXCR into one record per CDR3 protein. The sample includes almost 600,000 distinct CDR3 sequences, around 27% of them seen just once. Here the sequenced sample was PBMCs, taken before TCRalphabeta/CD19-depleted stem cell transplant. The source is a boy less than two years old with Wiskott-Aldrich syndrome, due to receive a stem cell transplant.

The chain uses TRBV5-1 and TRBJ2-1, with D perhaps given as TRBD1 or TRBD2 (5 bases each). Trimming pared 4 bases from V and 0 bases from J, leaving 17 bases between. The CDR3 has 17 residues. CDR1 and CDR2 from the germline V gene are SGHRS and YFSETQ. The CDR3 is CASSRDVGWGSYNEQFF. Written as DNA, the CDR3 is TGCGCCAGCAGCAGGGACGTCGGATGGGGCTCCTACAATGAGCAGTTCTTC.

There are a few counts of this clonotype. This rearrangement joins TRBV24-1 to TRBJ1-5, with a weak D call TRBD1 (6 bases). V gave up 4 bases and J gave up 0 bases, with 15 bases separating them. The CDR3 runs to 17 residues. Germline V CDR1 and CDR2: KGHDR, SFDVKD. CDR3 sequence reads: CATSDRGSPYSNQPQHF. The DNA for the CDR3 is TGTGCCACCAGTGACAGGGGATCCCCTTATAGCAATCAGCCCCAGCATTTT.

This clonotype was seen only a few times. This sequence joins TRBV12-3 or TRBV12-4 and TRBJ1-3; no clear D. The CDR3 spans 15 residues. Trimming stripped 4 bases from V and 4 bases from J, with 14 bases between. The CDR3 nucleotides are TGTGCCAGCAGTTCCTCAGGAGGGATCGGAAACACCATATATTTT. The encoded protein is CASSSSGGIGNTIYF.

V and J are TRBV7-2 and TRBJ2-1; D possibly matches TRBD1 or TRBD2 (5 bases each). The V gene's germline CDR1 is SGHTA and CDR2 FQGNSA. Trimming left V 0 bases short and J 12 bases short, with 9 bases between. This CDR3 is built from 12 residues. The CDR3: CASSLALRGQFF. The CDR3 DNA is TGTGCCAGCAGCTTAGCGCTGAGGGGGCAGTTCTTC.

The rearrangement links TRBV29-1 to TRBJ1-1; tentatively, D is TRBD1 (5 bases). The germline V and J ends were trimmed by 7 bases and 1 base, with 10 bases remaining between them. This CDR3 region has 12 residues. Germline lookup yields CDR1 SQVTM and CDR2 ANQGSEA. In DNA, the CDR3 is TGCAGCGGAGGGGCGGGGAACACTGAAGCTTTCTTT. Translating gives CSGGAGNTEAFF. The variable domain in full, with the rest retrieved from reference TRBV29-1 and TRBJ1-1, is SAVISQKPSRDICQRGTSLTIQCQVDSQVTMMFWYRQQPGQSLTLIATANQGSEATYESGFVIDKFPISRPNLTFSTLTVSNMSPEDSSIYLCSGGAGNTEAFFGQGTRLTVV.

This clonotype was seen a few times. The chain couples TRBV5-1 to TRBJ2-3; the D gene is possibly TRBD1 (5 bases). Per the germline V gene, CDR1 is SGHRS and CDR2 is YFSETQ. The CDR3 spans 15 residues. V shed 0 bases and J shed 6 bases, with 14 bases lying between them. The CDR3 region has the DNA TGCGCCAGCAGCTTGGAGGGGCGAACAGTGGATACGCAGTATTTT. It encodes CASSLEGRTVDTQYF. Complete variable domain (other parts from reference TRBV5-1 and TRBJ2-3): KAGVTQTPRYLIKTRGQQVTLSCSPISGHRSVSWYQQTPGQGLQFLFEYFSETQRNKGNFPGRFSGRQFSNSRSEMNVSTLELGDSALYLCASSLEGRTVDTQYFGPGTRLTVL.

At least ten counts were recorded for this clonotype. The junction does not match germline at one end; this may be a read error. The chain uses TRBV5-1 and TRBJ1-1; perhaps TRBD1 as D (6 bases). CDR1 and CDR2 (germline): SGHRS, YFSETQ. CDR3 length equals 14 residues. CDR3 in amino acids: CASSLGRGGTEAFF. In DNA, the CDR3 is TGTGCCAGCAGTTTAGGGAGGGGGGGAACTGAAGCTTTCTTT.

The gene calls are TRBV6-2 or TRBV6-3 and TRBJ1-6; TRBD1 aligns across 8 bases. The CDR3 sequence is 14 residues long. CDR1 MNHEY and CDR2 SVGEGT come from the germline V gene. The V and J ends lost 6 bases and 7 bases, in that order; junction bases with no gene match: 5. For the CDR3, the DNA is TGTGCCAGCAGCTACCAGGGGGCCAATTCACCCCTCCACTTT. Its translation is CASSYQGANSPLHF.

The J gene is TRBJ2-1, the V gene TRBV20-1; TRBD1 or TRBD2 may be the D gene (5 bases each). The V and J ends lost 1 base and 8 bases respectively, with 21 bases between them. This CDR3 has 16 amino acids. The germline V gene has CDR1 DFQATT and CDR2 SNEGSKA (reference sequence). The DNA for the CDR3 is TGCAGTGCTAGAGGTTTCGGGGCGCCGGGAACGTATGAGCAGTTCTTC. As protein: CSARGFGAPGTYEQFF.

The rearrangement uses TRBV5-1 and TRBJ2-5, with D unresolved. From germline, CDR1 is SGHRS and CDR2 YFSETQ. V lost 4 bases, J lost 6 bases, and 10 bases lay in between. The length of the CDR3 is 12 residues. Here the CDR3 reads CASSQEHQTQYF. The CDR3 nucleotides are TGCGCCAGCAGCCAGGAGCATCAGACCCAGTACTTC.

This clonotype was detected a few times. Here the CDR3 DNA reads TGTGCCAGCAGTCCCCTAGCGGGAAGGGGTAATGAGCAGTTCTTC. Its protein is CASSPLAGRGNEQFF. The chain employs TRBV27 and TRBJ2-1; 9 nucleotides align to TRBD2. V lost 5 bases and J lost 7; bases outside the gene matches: 9. Germline assignment: CDR1 MNHEY and CDR2 SMNVEV (reference sequence). The CDR3 has 15 amino acids.

The chain uses TRBV29-1 and TRBJ2-7, with D uncertain. CDR1 is SQVTM, CDR2 ANQGSEA, per germline. CDR3 length equals 13 residues. The V gene lost 4 bases and the J gene lost 2 bases, with 12 bases spanning the gap. The CDR3 DNA follows: TGCAGCGTTGGTTCCCCCTCGGCCTACGAGCAGTACTTC. Amino acid sequence: CSVGSPSAYEQYF.

CDR3 residues: CAWREPASGRDEQFF. In nucleotides, the CDR3 is TGTGCCTGGAGAGAACCGGCTAGCGGGAGAGATGAGCAGTTCTTC. The chain couples TRBV30 to TRBJ2-1; TRBD2 matches 10 bases. There are 15 residues in the CDR3. In germline, CDR1 is GTSNPN, CDR2 SVGIG (reference sequence). V trimming: 3 bases; J trimming: 8 bases; junction bases outside the gene matches: 10. Variable domain in full (rest from reference TRBV30 and TRBJ2-1): SQTIHQWPATLVQPVGSPLSLECTVEGTSNPNLYWYRQAAGRGLQLLFYSVGIGQISSEVPQNLSASRPQDRQFILSSKKLLLSDSGFYLCAWREPASGRDEQFFGPGTRLTVL.

This clonotype was detected only a few times. This chain joins TRBV12-3 or TRBV12-4 and TRBJ2-7; D gene ambiguous. The V and J ends lost 5 bases and 3 bases respectively, with 14 bases between them. There are 14 residues in the CDR3. The CDR3 DNA is TGTGCCAGCAGTCTACGGACCTCGCTCTACGAGCAGTACTTC. This encodes CASSLRTSLYEQYF.

This clonotype was seen only a few times. The V gene is TRBV5-1, the J gene TRBJ2-5; D is possibly TRBD1 (6 bases). With 6 bases removed from V and 0 bases from J, the gap between germline ends came to 12 bases. From germline, CDR1 is SGHRS and CDR2 YFSETQ. This CDR3 has 14 amino acids. CDR3 in DNA: TGCGCCAGCAAGACAGGACCCAACCAAGAGACCCAGTACTTC. Its translation is CASKTGPNQETQYF.

This clonotype was found a few times. V gene TRBV18 combines with J gene TRBJ1-1, with 8 bases fitting TRBD1. The CDR3 sequence is 16 residues long. V was pared by 6 bases and J by 1 base, with 10 bases of the junction left unmatched. Germline V gene lookup returns CDR1 KGHSH and CDR2 LQKENI. CDR3 coding DNA: TGTGCCAGCTCCCCGAGGACAGGGCGTCGGAACACTGAAGCTTTCTTT. It specifies CASSPRTGRRNTEAFF.

The chain couples TRBV6-1 to TRBJ1-6; tentatively, D is TRBD1 (6 bases). The CDR3 runs 14 residues. Germline V gene sequence: CDR1 MNHNS, CDR2 SASEGT. Trimming took 5 bases from V and 10 from J, leaving 15 bases between them. This chain's CDR3 is CASSPRPGDSPLHF. DNA of the CDR3: TGTGCCAGCAGTCCTCGCCCAGGGGACTCACCCCTCCACTTT.

In this sample, this clonotype turned up a few times. The chain couples TRBV5-1 to TRBJ2-1; 10 positions match TRBD1. The CDR3 is made up of 12 amino acids. CDR1 SGHRS and CDR2 YFSETQ come from the germline V gene. The J segment lost 14 bases and the V segment lost 4 bases, leaving 6 bases of the junction unmatched. This CDR3 reads CASSRGQGRKFF. The CDR3 DNA sequence: TGCGCCAGCAGCCGGGGACAGGGGAGAAAGTTCTTC.

This chain joins TRBV20-1 and TRBJ2-5, with D unresolved. In germline, CDR1 is DFQATT, CDR2 SNEGSKA (reference sequence). The CDR3 is made up of 15 amino acids. V lost 2 bases, J lost 4 bases, and 17 bases lay in between. The CDR3 DNA sequence: TGCAGTGCTAGACGGTCCTCGGCTTCCTCAGAGACCCAGTACTTC. Amino acids: CSARRSSASSETQYF.

In nucleotides, the CDR3 is TGTGCCAGCAGGGACGAGTTTCGGGCAGGGACCATTCAGTACTTC. Protein sequence: CASRDEFRAGTIQYF. V and J are TRBV6-1 and TRBJ2-4; D assignment may be TRBD1 or TRBD2 (5 bases each). Germline assignment: CDR1 MNHNS and CDR2 SASEGT. The CDR3 covers 15 residues. Trimming removed 6 bases at V and 9 bases at J, with 21 bases between.

This clonotype has a handful of counts. V is TRBV27 and J is TRBJ2-5; no definite D call. The CDR3 covers 14 residues. CDR1 and CDR2 (germline): MNHEY, SMNVEV (reference sequence). The ends were cut back, 4 bases at V and 5 bases at J, with 14 bases in the middle. The CDR3 sequence is CASSYYYKDETQYF. CDR3 DNA: TGTGCCAGCAGTTACTACTACAAAGATGAGACCCAGTACTTC.

This clonotype has just a few counts. The chain couples TRBV10-2 to TRBJ2-7; unclear D gene. V lost 3 bases to trimming and J lost 4 bases, with 7 bases between them. Looked up from germline, CDR1 is WSHSY and CDR2 is SAAADI. This CDR3 contains 12 residues. The CDR3 DNA reads TGCGCCAGCAGTGACTTCGTGTACGAGCAGTACTTC. This translates into CASSDFVYEQYF.

This clonotype was recorded many times. The chain is built from TRBV5-1 and TRBJ2-6, with D unresolved. Looked up from germline, CDR1 is SGHRS and CDR2 is YFSETQ. The CDR3 has 14 amino acids. Trimming stripped 0 bases from V and 2 bases from J, with 3 bases between. CDR3 residues: CASSLGPGANVLTF. In nucleotides, the CDR3 is TGCGCCAGCAGCTTGGGTCCTGGGGCCAACGTCCTGACTTTC.

In this sample, this clonotype turned up many times. This chain uses TRBV5-1 with TRBJ2-5; D could derive from TRBD1 or TRBD2 (5 bases each). Trimming removed 3 bases at V and 5 bases at J, with 17 bases between. Germline V gives CDR1 SGHRS, CDR2 YFSETQ. CDR3 length: 15 residues. Here the CDR3 reads CASSWGPNRRETQYF. The CDR3 nucleotides read TGCGCCAGCAGCTGGGGACCAAACAGGAGGGAGACCCAGTACTTC.